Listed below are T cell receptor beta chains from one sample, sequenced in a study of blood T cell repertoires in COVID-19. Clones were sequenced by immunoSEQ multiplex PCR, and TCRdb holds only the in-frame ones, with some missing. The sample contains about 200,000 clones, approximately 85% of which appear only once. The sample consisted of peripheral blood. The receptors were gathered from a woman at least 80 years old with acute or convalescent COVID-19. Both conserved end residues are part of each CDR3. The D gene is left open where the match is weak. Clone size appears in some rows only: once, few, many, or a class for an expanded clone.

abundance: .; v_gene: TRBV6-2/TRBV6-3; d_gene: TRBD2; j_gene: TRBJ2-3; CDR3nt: TGTGCCAGCAGTTACCGGATAGCGGGAGGGAGGGAGGATACGCAGTATTTT; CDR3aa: CASSYRIAGGREDTQYF
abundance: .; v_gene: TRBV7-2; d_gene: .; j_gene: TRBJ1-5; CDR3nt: TGTGCCAGCAGCTTAAAAGGGGGGGGAAGTCAGCCCCAGCATTTT; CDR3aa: CASSLKGGGSQPQHF
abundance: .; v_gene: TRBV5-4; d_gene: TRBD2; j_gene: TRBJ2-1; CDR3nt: TGTGCCAGCAGCTCGGGACTAGCGGGGTACAATGAGCAGTTCTTC; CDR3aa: CASSSGLAGYNEQFF
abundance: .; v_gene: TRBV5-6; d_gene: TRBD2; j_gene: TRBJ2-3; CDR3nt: TGTGCCAGCAGCTTGAGGGGGACTAGCGGGCTTGGGGATACGCAGTATTTT; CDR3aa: CASSLRGTSGLGDTQYF
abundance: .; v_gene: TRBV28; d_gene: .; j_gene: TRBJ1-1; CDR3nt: TGTGCCAGCAGGCCCCCGGTCAGGACTGAAGCTTTCTTT; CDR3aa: CASRPPVRTEAFF
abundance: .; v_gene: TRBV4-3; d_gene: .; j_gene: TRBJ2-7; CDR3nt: TGCGCCAGCAGCCAAGATACGTGGGGAGTACCCTACGAGCAGTACTTC; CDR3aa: CASSQDTWGVPYEQYF
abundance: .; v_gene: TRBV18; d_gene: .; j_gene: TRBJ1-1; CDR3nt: TGTGCCAGCTCACCGGGACAACAGAACACTGAAGCTTTCTTT; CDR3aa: CASSPGQQNTEAFF
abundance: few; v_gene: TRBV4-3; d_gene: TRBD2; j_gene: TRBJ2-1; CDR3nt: TGCGCCAGCAGCCTTATAGTCAACAGGGCGGGGGGCTCTTGGTACAATGAGCAGTTCTTC; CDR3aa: CASSLIVNRAGGSWYNEQFF
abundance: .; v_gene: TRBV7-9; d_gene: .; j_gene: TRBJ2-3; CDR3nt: TGTGCCAGCAGCCGTTCGACAGATTCTACTCAGTATTTT; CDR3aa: CASSRSTDSTQYF
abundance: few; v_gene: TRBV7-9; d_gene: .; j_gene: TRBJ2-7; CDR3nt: TGTGCCAGCAGCCTAGGACATCGCTACGAGCAGTACTTC; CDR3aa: CASSLGHRYEQYF
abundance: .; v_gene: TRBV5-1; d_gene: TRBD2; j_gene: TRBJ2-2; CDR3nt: TGCGCCAGCAGCTTGGTAGCGGGAGTTATCACCGGGGAGCTGTTTTTT; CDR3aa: CASSLVAGVITGELFF
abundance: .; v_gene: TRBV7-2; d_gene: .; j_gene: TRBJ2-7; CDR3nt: TGTGCCAGCAGCGGTTATGAGGAGCAGTACTTC; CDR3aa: CASSGYEEQYF
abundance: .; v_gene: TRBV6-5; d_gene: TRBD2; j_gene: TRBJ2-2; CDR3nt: TGTGCCAGCAGTTACGGCGGGGGTTACACCGGGGAGCTGTTTTTT; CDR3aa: CASSYGGGYTGELFF
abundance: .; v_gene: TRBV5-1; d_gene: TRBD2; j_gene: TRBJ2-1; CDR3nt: TGCGCCAGCAGCCGCGAGGGACTAGCGGGAAATGAGCAGTTCTTC; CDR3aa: CASSREGLAGNEQFF
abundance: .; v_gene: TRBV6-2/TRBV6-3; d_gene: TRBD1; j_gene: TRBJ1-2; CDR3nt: TGTGCCAGCAGTACCCTGTCACAGGGGATCGTCGACTATGGCTACACCTTC; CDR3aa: CASSTLSQGIVDYGYTF
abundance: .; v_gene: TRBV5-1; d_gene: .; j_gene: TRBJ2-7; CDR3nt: TGCGCCAGCAGCTTGGAGGCAGGGGCCCCTGGAGAGCAGTACTTC; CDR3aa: CASSLEAGAPGEQYF
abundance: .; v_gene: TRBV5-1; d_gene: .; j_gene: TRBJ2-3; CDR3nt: TGCGCCAGCAGCTTGTCGTGGCTAGCGACAGATACGCAGTATTTT; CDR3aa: CASSLSWLATDTQYF
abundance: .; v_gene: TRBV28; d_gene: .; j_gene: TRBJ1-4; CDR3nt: TGTGCCAGCAGGCCAATGGACAAAACTAATGAAAAACTGTTTTTT; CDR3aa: CASRPMDKTNEKLFF
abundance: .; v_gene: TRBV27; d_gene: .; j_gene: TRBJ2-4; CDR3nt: TGTGCCAGCAGCCCTAGCCGAATAACCTGGGAAAACATTCAGTACTTC; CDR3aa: CASSPSRITWENIQYF
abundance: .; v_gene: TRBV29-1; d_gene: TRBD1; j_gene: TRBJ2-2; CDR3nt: TGCAGCGCAGGGACAGGGACTATCACCGGGGAGCTGTTTTTT; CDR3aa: CSAGTGTITGELFF
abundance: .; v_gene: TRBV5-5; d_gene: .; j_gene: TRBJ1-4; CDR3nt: TGTGCCAGCAGCTCCACGGGAGCAACTAATGAAAAACTGTTTTTT; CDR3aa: CASSSTGATNEKLFF
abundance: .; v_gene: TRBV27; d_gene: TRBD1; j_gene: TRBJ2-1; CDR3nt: TGTGCCAGCAGTTTAGACAGGGACAATGAGCAGTTCTTC; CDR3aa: CASSLDRDNEQFF
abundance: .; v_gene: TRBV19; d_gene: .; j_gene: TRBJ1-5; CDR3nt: TGTGCCAGTAGCCTACGTAATCAGCCCCAGCATTTT; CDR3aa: CASSLRNQPQHF
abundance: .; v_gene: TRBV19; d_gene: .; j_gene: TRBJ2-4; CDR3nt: TGTGCCAGTAGTCCTAACCACAGGGAGCCACTAGCCAAAAACATTCAGTACTTC; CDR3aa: CASSPNHREPLAKNIQYF
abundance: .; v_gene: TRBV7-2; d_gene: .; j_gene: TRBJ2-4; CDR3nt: TGTGCCAGCAGCTTGGGCGGGAAAATCCAAAACATTCAGTACTTC; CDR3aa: CASSLGGKIQNIQYF
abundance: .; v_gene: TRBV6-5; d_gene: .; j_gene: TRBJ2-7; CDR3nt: TGTGCCAGCAGTACTTCTTACGAGCAGTACTTC; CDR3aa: CASSTSYEQYF
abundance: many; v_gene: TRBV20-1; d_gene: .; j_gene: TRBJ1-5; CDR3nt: TGCAGTGCTAGTAAGGAGAATCAGCCCCAGCATTTT; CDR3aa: CSASKENQPQHF
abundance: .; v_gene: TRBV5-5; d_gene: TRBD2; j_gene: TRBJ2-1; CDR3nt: TGTGCCAGCAGCTTACAACCGGCAGCGGGAGGTTTGAATGAGCAGTTCTTC; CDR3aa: CASSLQPAAGGLNEQFF
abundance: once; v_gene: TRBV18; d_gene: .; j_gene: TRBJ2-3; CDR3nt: TGTGCCAGCTCACTAGCCGCCGATACGCAGTATTTT; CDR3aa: CASSLAADTQYF
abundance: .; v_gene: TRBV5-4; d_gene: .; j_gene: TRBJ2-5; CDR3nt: TGTGCACATGGGCGGGACCAAGAGACCCAGTACTTC; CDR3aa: CAHGRDQETQYF
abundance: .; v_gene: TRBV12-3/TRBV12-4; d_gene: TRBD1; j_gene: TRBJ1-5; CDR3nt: TGTGCCAGCAGCGGGACAGGCAATCAGCCCCAGCATTTT; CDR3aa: CASSGTGNQPQHF
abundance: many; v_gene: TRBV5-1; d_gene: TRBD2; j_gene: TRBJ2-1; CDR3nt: TGCGCCAGCAGTTATCTAGCGGGAGCAATCTCTGAGCAGTTCTTC; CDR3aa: CASSYLAGAISEQFF
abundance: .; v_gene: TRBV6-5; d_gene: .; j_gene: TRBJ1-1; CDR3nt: TGTGCCAGCAGAATAGGCCCCAGGGAGAACACTGAAGCTTTCTTT; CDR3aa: CASRIGPRENTEAFF
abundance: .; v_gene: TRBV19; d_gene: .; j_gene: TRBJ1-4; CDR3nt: TGTGCCAGTAGTATAGGACGGGCAACTAATGAAAAACTGTTTTTT; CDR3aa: CASSIGRATNEKLFF
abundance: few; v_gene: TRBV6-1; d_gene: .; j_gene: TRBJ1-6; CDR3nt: TGTGCCAGCAGTGACAGGGACTTAATCGGGTCACCCCTCCACTTT; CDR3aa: CASSDRDLIGSPLHF
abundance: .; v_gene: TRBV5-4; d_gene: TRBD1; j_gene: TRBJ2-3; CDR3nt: TGTGCCAGCAGCTTCAAACAGGGGGCAGATACGCAGTATTTT; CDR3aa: CASSFKQGADTQYF
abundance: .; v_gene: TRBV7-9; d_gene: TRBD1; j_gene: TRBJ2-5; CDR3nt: TGTGCCAGCAGCCCGACAGGGGGCGTAGAGACCCAGTACTTC; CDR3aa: CASSPTGGVETQYF